The 14 T cell receptor beta chains below come from one sample, sequenced in a study of regulatory T cells in long-lasting Graves disease. Time point denoted: newly diagnosed GD, antithyroid drugs for less than 3 months. From PBMCs, RNA was extracted and then used to make the TCR library. Library construction for TCR beta used iRepertoire HTBI primers and Arm-PCR of CDR3 regions. TCRdb re-derived calls from the multiplex PCR reads in MiXCR, one entry per CDR3 protein. The sample holds about 430,000 distinct CDR3 sequences; about 15% are singletons and the top ten take roughly 8%. These data were likewise used in another study, on T cells in Graves' hyperthyroidism and ophthalmopathy.

The specimen comprised peripheral blood mononuclear cells (PBMCs), sampled at new diagnosis, from a patient treated with antithyroid drugs. The receptors shown here come from a woman in her thirties or forties with Graves disease.

This clonotype was counted at least ten times. The CDR3 loop reads CASSLLGYRQYNEQFF. In DNA form, the CDR3 reads TGTGCCAGCAGCTTATTGGGTTACAGGCAATACAATGAGCAGTTCTTC. This chain joins TRBV7-8 and TRBJ2-1, with a possible D match to TRBD1 (5 bases). In germline, CDR1 is SGHVS, CDR2 FQNEAQ. V lost 2 bases and J lost 4, with 15 bases in between. This CDR3 region has 16 residues.

At least ten counts were recorded for this clonotype. This sequence joins TRBV6-5 and TRBJ2-2, with 10 bases lining up with TRBD2. Germline loops: CDR1 MNHEY, CDR2 SVGAGI. The CDR3 length is 15 residues. The V and J ends lost 4 bases and 4 bases, in that order; junction bases with no gene match: 3. DNA of the CDR3: TGTGCCAGCAGTTTTCTAGCGGGAGCCACCGGGGAGCTGTTTTTT. This encodes CASSFLAGATGELFF.

This clonotype was detected ten times or more. The chain has TRBV5-1 and TRBJ1-2, with unresolved D. Trimming pared 0 bases from V and 4 bases from J, leaving 10 bases between. The germline gives CDR1 SGHRS, CDR2 YFSETQ. The CDR3 is 14 residues long. The CDR3 DNA sequence: TGCGCCAGCAGCTTGGAGGAAGGCACCTATGGCTACACCTTC. It specifies CASSLEEGTYGYTF.

In its sample, this clonotype was seen a few times. This chain links TRBV7-9 with TRBJ2-2, with 8 bases matching TRBD2. The CDR3 totals 16 residues. Per the germline V gene, CDR1 is SEHNR and CDR2 is FQNEAQ (reference sequence). V was clipped by 3 bases and J by 6 bases; unmatched bases: 9. In DNA, the CDR3 is TGTGCCAGCAGCTTGGGGACTAGACTAAAGCCCGGGGAGCTGTTTTTT. It codes for CASSLGTRLKPGELFF.

The V and J genes are TRBV20-1 and TRBJ2-5, with 11 positions matching TRBD1. CDR3 length equals 15 residues. Per the germline V gene, CDR1 is DFQATT and CDR2 is SNEGSKA (reference sequence). V gave up 6 bases and J gave up 5 bases; unmatched junction bases: 11. The CDR3, as DNA: TGCAGTGCGCACCGGACAGGGGGCGCGATGGAGACCCAGTACTTC. It yields the protein CSAHRTGGAMETQYF.

In this sample, this clonotype turned up many times. The chain has TRBV19 and TRBJ2-7; 11 positions agree with TRBD2. The CDR3 is 13 amino acids. The germline V gene has CDR1 LNHDA and CDR2 SQIVND (reference sequence). The V gene end was trimmed by 7 bases and the J gene end by 7 bases; junction bases not matched to a gene: 6. This CDR3 reads CASTNIAGGEQYF. As DNA, the CDR3 is TGTGCCAGTACCAACATAGCGGGAGGGGAGCAGTACTTC.

Only a few counts were recorded for this clonotype. The chain has TRBV6-4 and TRBJ2-5, with 8 bases lining up with TRBD2. The J call may be mistaken, given a closer DNA end match to TRBJ2-1. CDR1 and CDR2 (germline): MRHNA, SNTAGT. CDR3 length: 16 amino acids. The CDR3 DNA reads TGTGCCAGCAGTGACTCGGGGCTAGCGGGTTACAATGAGCAGTTCTTC. This sequence encodes CASSDSGLAGYNEQFF.

This clonotype was found many times. The V call is TRBV12-3 or TRBV12-4, the J call TRBJ1-2; D not certain. There are 14 residues in the CDR3. V dropped 3 bases and J dropped 0 bases, with 8 bases sitting between them. Here the CDR3 reads CASSLFMSNYGYTF. DNA of the CDR3: TGTGCCAGCAGTTTGTTCATGTCTAACTATGGCTACACCTTC.

This clonotype occurred a few times. V is TRBV4-1 and J is TRBJ2-1, with no clear D. The CDR3 sequence is 13 residues long. Germline-derived CDR1 and CDR2 are MGHRA and YSYEKL. V lost 3 bases and J 5 bases, leaving 8 bases between the germline ends. The CDR3 bases are TGCGCCAGCAGCCAGATAGAGAACAATGAGCAGTTCTTC. Amino acid sequence: CASSQIENNEQFF.

This clonotype was picked up many times. The rearrangement links TRBV20-1 to TRBJ2-5, with D maybe TRBD2 (5 bases). CDR3 length: 13 residues. Trimming stripped 6 bases from V and 5 bases from J, with 16 bases between. The V gene's germline CDR1 is DFQATT and CDR2 SNEGSKA (reference sequence). In DNA form, the CDR3 reads TGCAGTGCCTCACCGAGGCCGGGGGAGACCCAGTACTTC. Translation: CSASPRPGETQYF.

This clonotype was seen many times. This chain joins TRBV28 and TRBJ1-5; D gene unclear. Germline-derived CDR1 and CDR2 are MDHEN and SYDVKM. V was trimmed by 1 base and J by 5 bases, leaving 18 bases between them. This CDR3 comprises 17 residues. The CDR3 region has the DNA TGTGCCAGCAGTTTATCGCCCCCGCGGGCGGTTCATCAGCCCCAGCATTTT. This encodes CASSLSPPRAVHQPQHF.

The J gene is TRBJ2-3, the V gene TRBV11-2; D might be TRBD1 (5 bases). This CDR3 contains 15 residues. Germline CDR1 reads SGHAT; CDR2 reads FQNNGV. Trimming pared 0 bases from V and 2 bases from J, leaving 9 bases between. The CDR3 DNA is TGTGCCAGCAGCTTAGAGGGGCCACTCACAGATACGCAGTATTTT. Translation gives CASSLEGPLTDTQYF.

This clonotype was seen more than once but under ten times. This chain connects TRBV25-1 to TRBJ1-4; no clear D. With 4 bases removed from V and 8 bases from J, the gap between germline ends came to 8 bases. The CDR3 length is 12 residues. CDR1 is MGHDK, CDR2 SYGVNS, per germline. The CDR3 loop is CASSGEQEKLFF. Here the CDR3 DNA reads TGTGCCAGCAGTGGAGAACAGGAAAAACTGTTTTTT.

The V call is TRBV13, the J call TRBJ2-4; 11 nucleotides line up with TRBD2. Germline trimming cut 3 bases from V and 6 bases from J; bases unmatched to any gene: 4. From germline, CDR1 is PRHDT and CDR2 FYEKMQ (reference sequence). CDR3 length equals 15 residues. The CDR3 here is CASSLALAGGNIQYF. CDR3 sequence (DNA): TGTGCCAGCAGCTTGGCGCTAGCGGGAGGAAACATTCAGTACTTC.